The clone carrying this T cell receptor (beta chain) was found once. Its antigen is unidentified. This specimen belongs to a study of vaccination and CD4 T cells after COVID-19. Cultured CD4+ T cells had their DNA profiled by the Oncomine TCR Beta short-read assay. TCRdb re-derived calls from the PCR reads in MiXCR, one entry per CDR3 protein. Among about 20,000 distinct CDR3 sequences listed, around 53% were seen once. Sample treatment: approximately 10-day PBMC culture with coronavirus spike peptide pools or control peptides (ViraFEST assay). The CDR3 is 15 amino acids. The germline V and J ends were trimmed by 0 bases and 0 bases, with 5 bases remaining between them. Germline loops: CDR1 LGHNA, CDR2 YSLEER.

This TCR was sampled from a human donor who had recovered from COVID-19. The gene calls are TRBV4-3 and TRBJ2-2; the D is unclear. The sample comprised CD4+ T cells from blood, cultured in vitro. CDR3 nucleotide sequence: TGCGCCAGCAGCCAAGATAGGGCGAACACCGGGGAGCTGTTTTTT. Protein: CASSQDRANTGELFF.